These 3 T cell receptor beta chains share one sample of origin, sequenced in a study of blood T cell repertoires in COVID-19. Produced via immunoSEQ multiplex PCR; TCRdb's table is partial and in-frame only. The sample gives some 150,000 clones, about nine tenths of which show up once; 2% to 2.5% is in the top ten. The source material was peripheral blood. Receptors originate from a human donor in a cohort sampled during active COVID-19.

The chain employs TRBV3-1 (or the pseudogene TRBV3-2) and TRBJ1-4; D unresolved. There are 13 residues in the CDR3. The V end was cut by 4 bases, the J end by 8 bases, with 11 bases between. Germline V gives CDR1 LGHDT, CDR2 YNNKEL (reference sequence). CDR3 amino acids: CASSRTDREKLFF. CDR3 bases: TGTGCCAGCAGCCGTACAGACCGAGAAAAACTGTTTTTT.

This CDR3 is CASSSPGTGLRSYEQYF. CDR3 DNA sequence: TGTGCCAGCAGCTCGCCTGGTACAGGCCTCCGATCCTACGAGCAGTACTTC. The chain joins TRBV11-2 to TRBJ2-7; the D gene is possibly TRBD1 (5 bases). Germline V lookup: CDR1 SGHAT, CDR2 FQNNGV. The CDR3 extends over 17 amino acids. The germline V and J ends were trimmed by 4 bases and 1 base, with 20 bases remaining between them.

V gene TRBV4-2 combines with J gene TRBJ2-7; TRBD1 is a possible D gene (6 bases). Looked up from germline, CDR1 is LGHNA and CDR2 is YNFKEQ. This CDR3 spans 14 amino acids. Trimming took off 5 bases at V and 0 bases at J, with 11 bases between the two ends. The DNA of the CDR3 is TGTGCCAGCAGCTTAAACAGGGCCTCCTACGAGCAGTACTTC. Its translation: CASSLNRASYEQYF.